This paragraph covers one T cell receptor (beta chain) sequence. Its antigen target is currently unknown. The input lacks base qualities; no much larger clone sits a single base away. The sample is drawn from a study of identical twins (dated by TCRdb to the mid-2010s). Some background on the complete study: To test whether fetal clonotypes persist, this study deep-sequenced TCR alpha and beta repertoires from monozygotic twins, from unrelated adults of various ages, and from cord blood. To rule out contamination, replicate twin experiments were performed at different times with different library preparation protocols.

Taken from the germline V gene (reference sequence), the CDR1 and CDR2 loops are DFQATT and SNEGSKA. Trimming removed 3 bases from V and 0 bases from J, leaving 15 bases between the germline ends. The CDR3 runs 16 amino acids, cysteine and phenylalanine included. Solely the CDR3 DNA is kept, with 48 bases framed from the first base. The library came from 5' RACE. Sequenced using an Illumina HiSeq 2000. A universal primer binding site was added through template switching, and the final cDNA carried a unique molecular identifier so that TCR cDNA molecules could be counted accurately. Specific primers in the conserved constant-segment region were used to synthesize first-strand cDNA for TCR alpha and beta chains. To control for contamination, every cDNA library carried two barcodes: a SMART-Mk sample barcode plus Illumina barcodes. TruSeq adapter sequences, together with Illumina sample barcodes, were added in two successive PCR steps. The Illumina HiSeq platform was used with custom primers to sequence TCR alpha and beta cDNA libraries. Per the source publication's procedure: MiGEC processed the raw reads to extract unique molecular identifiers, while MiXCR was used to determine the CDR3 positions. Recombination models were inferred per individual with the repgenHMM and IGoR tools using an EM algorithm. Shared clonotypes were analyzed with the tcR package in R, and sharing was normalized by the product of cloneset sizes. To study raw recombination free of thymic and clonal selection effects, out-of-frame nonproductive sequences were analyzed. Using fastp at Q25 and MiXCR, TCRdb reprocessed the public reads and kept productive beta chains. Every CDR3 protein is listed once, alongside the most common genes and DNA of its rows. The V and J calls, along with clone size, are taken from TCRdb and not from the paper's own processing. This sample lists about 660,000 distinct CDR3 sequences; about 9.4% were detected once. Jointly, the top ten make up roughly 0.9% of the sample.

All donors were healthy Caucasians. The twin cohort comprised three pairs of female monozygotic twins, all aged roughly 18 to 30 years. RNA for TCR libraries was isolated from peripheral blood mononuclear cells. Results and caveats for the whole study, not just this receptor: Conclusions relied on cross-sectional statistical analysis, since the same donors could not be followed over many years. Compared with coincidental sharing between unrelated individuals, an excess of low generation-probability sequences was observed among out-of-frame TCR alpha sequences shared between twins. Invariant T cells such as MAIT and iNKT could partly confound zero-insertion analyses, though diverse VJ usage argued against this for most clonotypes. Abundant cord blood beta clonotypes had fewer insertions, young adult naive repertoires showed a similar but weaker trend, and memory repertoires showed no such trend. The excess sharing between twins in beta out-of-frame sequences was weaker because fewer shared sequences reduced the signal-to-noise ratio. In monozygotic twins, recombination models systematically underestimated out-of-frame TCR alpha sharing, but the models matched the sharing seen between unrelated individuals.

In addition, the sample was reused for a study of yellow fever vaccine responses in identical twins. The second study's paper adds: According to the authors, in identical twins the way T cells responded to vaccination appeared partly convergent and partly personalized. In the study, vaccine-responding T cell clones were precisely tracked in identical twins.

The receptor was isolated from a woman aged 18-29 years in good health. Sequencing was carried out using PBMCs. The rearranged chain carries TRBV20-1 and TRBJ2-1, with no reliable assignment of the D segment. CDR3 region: CSARVVGTSSYNEQFF. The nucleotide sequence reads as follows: TGCAGTGCTAGGGTTGTCGGTACGAGCTCCTACAATGAGCAGTTCTTC.